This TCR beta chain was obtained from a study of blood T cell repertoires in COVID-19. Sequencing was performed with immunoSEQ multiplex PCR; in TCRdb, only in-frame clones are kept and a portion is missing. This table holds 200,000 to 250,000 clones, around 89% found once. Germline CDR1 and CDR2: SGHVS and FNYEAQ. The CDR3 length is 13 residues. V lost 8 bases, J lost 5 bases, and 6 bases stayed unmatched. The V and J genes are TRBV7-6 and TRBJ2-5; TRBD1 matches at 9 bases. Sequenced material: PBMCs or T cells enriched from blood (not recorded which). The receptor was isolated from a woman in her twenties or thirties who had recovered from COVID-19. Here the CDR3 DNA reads TGTGCCAGCGTGGGGACAGGGATCGAGACCCAGTACTTC. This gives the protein CASVGTGIETQYF.